This T cell receptor (beta chain) is from a study of OX40 agonist ivuxolimab in advanced cancers. Describing the broader study: Ivuxolimab was an agonistic, fully human IgG2 monoclonal antibody directed against OX40 (CD134), a costimulatory receptor. In the dose-escalation cohort, roughly 80% of patients were male, and the mean age was roughly 60 years, with a range of about 23 to 80. Intravenous ivuxolimab was administered to patients every 2 weeks at six dose levels: 0.01, 0.1, 0.3, 1.5, 3 and 10 mg/kg. Peripheral TCRbeta sequencing was intended to test whether TCR sequence diversity was altered and clonal T-cell expansion was caused by ivuxolimab. Partial responses occurred in three dose-escalation patients, of whom one had hepatocellular carcinoma and two had cutaneous melanoma. The monotherapy dose-escalation portion (N of about 49 patients) of the phase I ivuxolimab trial is reported in the paper. Prior anti-PD-1, anti-PD-L1 or anti-CTLA-4 therapy was permitted, and approximately 40% of dose-escalation patients had received checkpoint inhibitors. Among the roughly 50 dose-escalation patients, about 19 had hepatocellular carcinoma, 15 or so melanoma, 9 renal cell carcinoma and 9 head and neck cancer.

General findings and caveats noted by the study authors: At doses from 0.1 to 3.0 mg/kg, clonal expansion was seen in both CD4+ and CD8+ blood T cells between baseline and week 6. Low levels of normalized T-cell clonal expansion were also seen in some nonresponding patients. After ivuxolimab, CD8+ T cells had more expanded clones than CD4+ T cells on average. In partial responders in the 0.1-3.0 mg/kg groups, normalized peripheral clonal expansion was found to be among the lowest, especially among CD8+ T cells. The antigen specificity of the clonally expanded peripheral T cells was not determined.

The germline V end is reduced by 0 bases and the J end by 6 bases; junction bases left unmatched: 13. The CDR3 holds 18 amino acids from the cysteine to the phenylalanine. The read is trimmed to its CDR3 DNA, 54 bases read in frame from base 1. The trial excluded patients who had a history of autoimmune disease or were on systemic immunosuppression. Peripheral blood for TCR sequencing was collected from all dose cohorts at baseline, on cycle 4 day 1, and on cycle 7 day 1. The samples were taken from a phase I, first-in-human, multicenter, open-label dose-escalation trial of ivuxolimab. Adults with locally advanced or metastatic melanoma, renal cell carcinoma, hepatocellular carcinoma or head and neck squamous cell carcinoma were enrolled in the trial. Before TCR sequencing, CD4+ and CD8+ T cells were separately sorted from peripheral blood. To sequence the TCRbeta CDR3 region, genomic DNA was isolated from the sorted cells. The immunoSEQ Assay was used for sequencing of TCRbeta CDR3 regions. Entries here come from immuneACCESS through TCRdb and include only in-frame sequences with V and J called. Some clones fail to appear in such tables; in the studies checked, an unresolved V gene covers under half of the shortfall, and the cause of the remainder is unknown. The sample yields 65,000 to 85,000 clones; around nine tenths were counted once. The top ten clones comprise about 0.2% of the sample.

A remark on this clone: The antigen it recognizes is unknown. The record has no base qualities; no much larger clone is one base away.

The material sequenced was CD4+ or CD8+ T cells sorted from blood, taken in a trial of the OX40 agonist ivuxolimab. This clonotype was sampled from an adult with an advanced solid tumor such as melanoma, head and neck, liver or kidney cancer. The V and J genes are TRBV23-1 and TRBJ1-2; 10 central bases correspond to TRBD1. TRBV23-1 is an open reading frame whose function is uncertain. The CDR3 protein sequence reads: CASSQSPGTGAGIDGYTF. At the DNA level, the sequence is TGCGCCAGCAGTCAATCCCCCGGGACAGGGGCCGGCATCGATGGCTACACCTTC.